A single TCR beta chain is shown here with its context. There are 14 residues in the CDR3. The germline V and J ends were trimmed by 5 bases and 3 bases, with 14 bases remaining between them. Germline V gene lookup returns CDR1 SGHRS and CDR2 YFSETQ. Here immunoSEQ multiplex PCR was the method, and the copy in TCRdb shows in-frame clones only, minus some. There are just over 80,000 clones in the sample; 90% to 95% occur only once, and about 0.4% lies in the top ten. The data originate from a study of technical replicates of blood from a few donors. Sequencing input: T cells isolated from PBMCs. The rearrangement uses TRBV5-1 and TRBJ1-1; a possible D gene is TRBD1 (6 bases). The sequence was collected from a human donor in good health. DNA for the CDR3: TGCGCCAGCAGTTCTCAGGGGTACGACACTGAAGCTTTCTTT. Its translation: CASSSQGYDTEAFF. The full variable domain, its missing parts supplied by reference TRBV5-1 and TRBJ1-1, is KAGVTQTPRYLIKTRGQQVTLSCSPISGHRSVSWYQQTPGQGLQFLFEYFSETQRNKGNFPGRFSGRQFSNSRSEMNVSTLELGDSALYLCASSSQGYDTEAFFGQGTRLTVV.